What follows describes a single TCR beta chain. The antigen is not known. The sample is drawn from a study of Graves' ophthalmopathy and Graves' hyperthyroidism. Study overall: Ophthalmopathy absent within 18 months of follow-up marked hyperthyroidism as stable.

As the template, RNA transcripts were used to amplify TCR beta CDR3 regions. The authors performed first-round RT-PCR with HTBI primers and then a second-round multiplex PCR. TCRdb processed the multiplex PCR reads anew with MiXCR; each CDR3 protein has one entry. The table shows around 1.1 million distinct CDR3 sequences, with 35% to 45% occurring only once. Germline assignment: CDR1 SGHVT and CDR2 SQSDAQ. The CDR3 spans 13 residues. V lost 8 bases, J lost 6 bases, and 14 bases lay in between. If patients had other autoimmune diseases, uncontrolled infections, pregnancy or lactation, they were excluded. It was on clinical symptoms, serum thyroxine, TRAb, thyroid ultrasound and orbital computed tomography that diagnosis relied. Study outcomes and limitations: Most expanded thyroid clonotypes above 0.001 frequency also appeared in blood.

The sequence derives from an adult man with Graves' hyperthyroidism. The sequencing sample was made of peripheral blood or thyroid tissue (not recorded which). The rearrangement uses TRBV7-4 and TRBJ2-1; D is perhaps TRBD1 or TRBD2 (5 bases each). The CDR3 spells CASEGRQSNEQFF. As DNA, the CDR3 is TGTGCCAGCGAGGGGCGGCAGAGCAATGAGCAGTTCTTC.